These 30 T cell receptor beta chains share one sample of origin, sequenced in a study of a mutant IDH1 vaccine in newly diagnosed glioma. The method was immunoSEQ multiplex PCR; TCRdb's version includes in-frame clones alone and lacks a portion of them. Among around 99,000 clones listed, around four fifths were seen once. Specified time point: baseline, week 1 (first vaccination visit). Treatment indicated: pre-vaccination baseline after standard-of-care therapy. The sequenced sample was PBMCs, obtained from a glioma patient treated with radiotherapy, temozolomide or both. All receptors come from a man aged 35 to 55 with glioma.

The chain recombines TRBV7-2 with TRBJ2-3; 10 nucleotides line up with TRBD2. CDR3 size: 15 residues. The germline gives CDR1 SGHTA, CDR2 FQGNSA. J lost 3 bases, V lost 5 bases, and 5 bases had no gene match. CDR3 in amino acids: CASSPGLALTDTQYF. CDR3 in DNA: TGTGCCAGCAGCCCGGGACTAGCGCTAACAGATACGCAGTATTTT.

V usage is TRBV9 and J usage is TRBJ1-3; no firm D call. Trimming took 0 bases from V and 0 from J, leaving 7 bases between them. The germline V gene encodes CDR1 SGDLS and CDR2 YYNGEE. The CDR3 extends over 15 amino acids. In DNA form, the CDR3 reads TGTGCCAGCAGCGTAGCTATGGGCTCTGGAAACACCATATATTTT. Translated: CASSVAMGSGNTIYF.

This CDR3 is CASSEGRDRVYNEQFF. The CDR3 DNA reads TGTGCCAGCAGTGAGGGACGGGACAGGGTCTACAATGAGCAGTTCTTC. V and J are TRBV2 and TRBJ2-1, with TRBD1 matching 9 bases. The CDR3 is made up of 16 amino acids. The V and J ends lost 3 bases and 3 bases, in that order; junction bases with no gene match: 6. Germline CDR1 SNHLY, CDR2 FYNNEI.

This chain uses TRBV30 with TRBJ1-6; 9 nucleotides match TRBD1. The CDR3 is 12 residues long. Germline values: CDR1 GTSNPN, CDR2 SVGIG (reference sequence). V was pared by 7 bases and J by 9 bases, with 4 bases of the junction left unmatched. For the CDR3, the DNA is TGTGCCTCCGGGACAGGGCTTTCACCCCTCCACTTT. Protein: CASGTGLSPLHF.

The gene calls are TRBV7-9 and TRBJ2-7; 9 bases match TRBD1. This CDR3 comprises 15 residues. The germline V gene has CDR1 SEHNR and CDR2 FQNEAQ (reference sequence). V gave up 6 bases and J gave up 5 bases; unmatched junction bases: 11. The CDR3, as DNA: TGTGCCAGCAGGGATCCGGGACAGGGAACCCACGAGCAGTACTTC. Its protein is CASRDPGQGTHEQYF. The complete variable domain, with remaining parts taken from reference TRBV7-9 and TRBJ2-7, reads DTGVSQNPRHKITKRGQNVTFRCDPISEHNRLYWYRQTLGQGPEFLTYFQNEAQLEKSRLLSDRFSAERPKGSFSTLEIQRTEQGDSAMYLCASRDPGQGTHEQYFGPGTRLTVT.

This clone was seen many times. The J gene is TRBJ1-2, the V gene TRBV2, with D unresolved. Germline V gene data show CDR1 as SNHLY and CDR2 as FYNNEI. This CDR3 contains 12 residues. Trimming shortened V by 3 bases and J by 4 bases, and 6 bases separated the two germline ends. The CDR3, as DNA: TGTGCCAGCAGTGACAGGATCTATGGCTACACCTTC. Protein product: CASSDRIYGYTF.

Many counts were recorded for this clone. The genes are TRBV27 and TRBJ1-5; TRBD1 agrees at 8 bases. From germline, CDR1 is MNHEY and CDR2 SMNVEV (reference sequence). V shed 5 bases and J 1 base; nucleotides not matched to a gene: 7. This CDR3 region has 16 residues. The CDR3 reads CASSLSTGVSNQPQHF. The CDR3 nucleotides read TGTGCCAGCAGTCTCTCGACAGGGGTAAGCAATCAGCCCCAGCATTTT.

As DNA, the CDR3 is TGTGCCAGCAGCCAAGACTCCTACTATGGCTACACCTTC. It encodes CASSQDSYYGYTF. The V and J genes are TRBV4-2 and TRBJ1-2; D uncertain. This CDR3 comprises 13 residues. Looked up from germline, CDR1 is LGHNA and CDR2 is YNFKEQ. V was clipped by 0 bases and J by 3 bases, with 5 bases between them.

This clone was observed a few times. This rearrangement joins TRBV30 to TRBJ1-5; maybe TRBD1 (5 bases). The V end lost 2 bases, the J end lost 7 bases, and 12 bases lay between the germline ends. The CDR3 runs to 13 residues. Per germline, CDR1 GTSNPN and CDR2 SVGIG (reference sequence). Here the CDR3 DNA reads TGTGCCTGGAGTTCAGGGACGAGGCAGCCCCAGCATTTT. Translation gives CAWSSGTRQPQHF.

This clone was counted many times. The same CDR3 can be traced to other DNA sequences in this sample. This chain connects TRBV11-2 to TRBJ2-1; D might be TRBD1 or TRBD2, each matching 5 bases. Trimming removed 5 bases at V and 2 bases at J, with 10 bases between. Germline CDR1 and CDR2: SGHAT and FQNNGV. This CDR3 has 14 residues. The CDR3 sequence is CASSPSGPYNEQFF. For the CDR3, the DNA is TGTGCCAGCAGCCCGTCGGGGCCCTACAATGAGCAGTTCTTC.

This clone was detected a few times. The genes are TRBV7-9 and TRBJ1-1, with D unresolved. Trimming removed 3 bases at V and 6 bases at J, with 8 bases between. CDR3 length: 12 amino acids. CDR1 is SEHNR and CDR2 is FQNEAQ in the germline V gene (reference sequence). CDR3 protein: CASSFRFAEAFF. The DNA for the CDR3 is TGTGCCAGCAGCTTCAGGTTCGCTGAAGCTTTCTTT.

This chain connects TRBV19 to TRBJ2-5; 8 bases agree with TRBD2. CDR1 LNHDA and CDR2 SQIVND come from the germline V gene (reference sequence). The CDR3 consists of 20 residues. J lost 2 bases, V lost 5 bases, and 22 bases had no gene match. The CDR3 DNA follows: TGTGCCAGTAGTCCCCTTAGTGTACGCGGGAGGAGGGCAGCACAAGAGACCCAGTACTTC. Its translation: CASSPLSVRGRRAAQETQYF.

V usage is TRBV15 and J usage is TRBJ1-4; D unclear. The V end lost 3 bases, the J end lost 0 bases, and 8 bases lay between the germline ends. Germline V CDR1 and CDR2: LNHNV, YYDKDF (reference sequence). The CDR3 is 15 amino acids. The CDR3 reads CATSRTPATNEKLFF. CDR3 nucleotides: TGTGCCACCAGCAGGACGCCTGCAACTAATGAAAAACTGTTTTTT.

The rearrangement joins TRBV28 to TRBJ2-7; D is possibly TRBD2 (6 bases). With 8 bases removed from V and 4 bases from J, the gap between germline ends came to 21 bases. This CDR3 is built from 15 residues. Germline V CDR1 and CDR2: MDHEN, SYDVKM. CDR3 sequence: CASGSTRNILYEQYF. Here the CDR3 DNA reads TGTGCCAGCGGATCGACTAGGAACATCCTTTACGAGCAGTACTTC.

This chain links TRBV11-3 with TRBJ2-2; D gene ambiguous. The V and J ends lost 3 bases and 4 bases respectively, with 6 bases between them. CDR3 length equals 13 residues. Germline loops: CDR1 SGHNT, CDR2 YENEEA. For the CDR3, the DNA is TGTGCCAGCAGCTTGGGCGGCACCGGGGAGCTGTTTTTT. Translated: CASSLGGTGELFF. The variable domain in full, with the rest retrieved from reference TRBV11-3 and TRBJ2-2, is EAGVVQSPRYKIIEKKQPVAFWCNPISGHNTLYWYLQNLGQGPELLIRYENEEAVDDSQLPKDRFSAERLKGVDSTLKIQPAELGDSAVYLCASSLGGTGELFFGEGSRLTVL.

This sequence joins TRBV4-1 and TRBJ1-1, with D tentatively TRBD1 (5 bases). V gave up 5 bases and J gave up 3 bases, with 13 bases separating them. The CDR3 runs 14 residues. CDR1 and CDR2 (germline): MGHRA, YSYEKL. The CDR3 reads CASSGLTGDTEAFF. The CDR3 DNA is TGCGCCAGCAGCGGCCTGACGGGGGACACTGAAGCTTTCTTT.

This clone has a single count. The chain has TRBV30 and TRBJ2-1; tentatively, D is TRBD1 (6 bases). V dropped 2 bases and J dropped 4 bases, with 12 bases sitting between them. The CDR3 covers 14 residues. CDR1 is GTSNPN and CDR2 is SVGIG in the germline V gene (reference sequence). The CDR3 loop is CAWSMGAGYNEQFF. The DNA for the CDR3 is TGTGCCTGGAGTATGGGGGCCGGGTACAATGAGCAGTTCTTC. The full variable domain, with the rest looked up from reference TRBV30 and TRBJ2-1, is SQTIHQWPATLVQPVGSPLSLECTVEGTSNPNLYWYRQAAGRGLQLLFYSVGIGQISSEVPQNLSASRPQDRQFILSSKKLLLSDSGFYLCAWSMGAGYNEQFFGPGTRLTVL.

The rearrangement joins TRBV27 to TRBJ1-2, with TRBD1 identical over 10 bases. J was trimmed by 4 bases and V by 5 bases; bases with no gene match: 4. Germline V gene lookup returns CDR1 MNHEY and CDR2 SMNVEV (reference sequence). This CDR3 is 14 amino acids long. CDR3 sequence: CASSRGDRGYGYTF. The CDR3 DNA reads TGTGCCAGCAGTCGAGGGGACAGGGGCTATGGCTACACCTTC.

The chain carries TRBV19 and TRBJ1-3; 7 bases match TRBD1. In germline, CDR1 is LNHDA, CDR2 SQIVND (reference sequence). The CDR3 consists of 14 residues. The trim removed 7 bases at V and 8 bases at J, leaving 11 bases unmatched. The CDR3 is CASMDRKVGDTIYF. The CDR3 DNA reads TGTGCCAGTATGGACAGGAAGGTCGGTGACACCATATATTTT.

The sample holds a few counts of this clone. This rearrangement joins TRBV7-2 to TRBJ2-7; D remains ambiguous. This CDR3 spans 14 amino acids. The ends were cut back, 3 bases at V and 0 bases at J, with 9 bases in the middle. CDR1 and CDR2 from the germline V gene are SGHTA and FQGNSA. CDR3 sequence (DNA): TGTGCCAGCAGCTTCCGGACGACCTCCTACGAGCAGTACTTC. This gives the protein CASSFRTTSYEQYF.

The gene calls are TRBV11-3 and TRBJ2-1, with D possibly matching TRBD2 (6 bases). V lost 1 base and J lost 7, with 11 bases in between. The CDR3 covers 14 residues. In germline, CDR1 is SGHNT, CDR2 YENEEA. The CDR3 reads CASSLGDGSNEQFF. The CDR3 DNA is TGTGCCAGCAGCTTAGGTGACGGGAGTAATGAGCAGTTCTTC.

The CDR3 nucleotides read TGTGCCAGCAGCCCACCGGAGGGGGGCTACAATGAGCAGTTCTTC. Its translation: CASSPPEGGYNEQFF. The chain is built from TRBV2 and TRBJ2-1; the D call may be TRBD1 or TRBD2 (6 bases each). Germline V gene data show CDR1 as SNHLY and CDR2 as FYNNEI. This CDR3 is 15 amino acids long. V lost 6 bases to trimming and J lost 3 bases, with 15 bases between them.

This chain links TRBV4-3 with TRBJ2-4; TRBD1 is a possible D gene (6 bases). The CDR3 is 13 residues long. V lost 2 bases to trimming and J lost 8 bases, with 10 bases between them. Germline V lookup: CDR1 LGHNA, CDR2 YSLEER. The DNA of the CDR3 is TGCGCCAGCAGCCAAAGGGGGTTCGACATTCAGTACTTC. The encoded protein is CASSQRGFDIQYF.

The chain employs TRBV4-3 and TRBJ2-3; TRBD2 matches at 13 bases. The V gene's germline CDR1 is LGHNA and CDR2 YSLEER. The ends lost 6 bases at V and 4 bases at J; junction bases unmatched: 7. The CDR3 totals 16 residues. The DNA of the CDR3 is TGCGCCAGCAGTCTTTATACTAGCGGGGGGGCAGATACGCAGTATTTT. Translation: CASSLYTSGGADTQYF.

This rearrangement joins TRBV10-3 to TRBJ1-1; 8 bases agree with TRBD1. The CDR3 length is 15 residues. Germline assignment: CDR1 ENHRY and CDR2 SYGVKD. V trimming: 0 bases; J trimming: 2 bases; junction bases outside the gene matches: 2. Here the CDR3 reads CAISESGTGNTEAFF. DNA of the CDR3: TGTGCCATCAGTGAGTCCGGGACAGGAAACACTGAAGCTTTCTTT.

The chain recombines TRBV11-2 with TRBJ2-1; 8 bases match TRBD2. Germline CDR1 and CDR2: SGHAT and FQNNGV. CDR3 length: 17 residues. V trimming: 1 base; J trimming: 3 bases; junction bases outside the gene matches: 8. CDR3 in DNA: TGTGCCAGCAGCTTAGCCGAGTGGCGGGGGGACTACAATGAGCAGTTCTTC. As protein: CASSLAEWRGDYNEQFF.

The chain is built from TRBV19 and TRBJ2-7, with 9 bases matching TRBD2. Germline CDR1 is LNHDA and CDR2 is SQIVND (reference sequence). V trimming: 7 bases; J trimming: 6 bases; junction bases outside the gene matches: 7. CDR3 length: 13 residues. Here the CDR3 DNA reads TGTGCCAGTAATCCTAGCGGGGTAGGCGAGCAGTACTTC. It yields the protein CASNPSGVGEQYF.

This sequence joins TRBV19 and TRBJ2-2; unclear D gene. Germline V gene sequence: CDR1 LNHDA, CDR2 SQIVND (reference sequence). This CDR3 has 14 residues. Trimming cost V 3 bases and J 3 bases, with 8 bases left between them. For the CDR3, the DNA is TGTGCCAGTAGTATGGTCAGAGACACCGGGGAGCTGTTTTTT. Residues: CASSMVRDTGELFF.

This clone was found a few times. The chain employs TRBV11-1 and TRBJ1-1, with 10 nucleotides matching TRBD1. The V segment lost 5 bases and the J segment 10 bases; nucleotides outside the gene matches: 4. Germline V gives CDR1 SGHAT, CDR2 FQDESV (reference sequence). The CDR3 is 12 amino acids. In nucleotides, the CDR3 is TGTGCCAGCAGCCGGGACAGGGGTGCAGCTTTCTTT. Its protein product is CASSRDRGAAFF.

This clone has only a few counts. V gene TRBV6-5 combines with J gene TRBJ1-2; 12 bases are a match to TRBD1. V trimming: 6 bases; J trimming: 7 bases; junction bases outside the gene matches: 6. Germline V CDR1 and CDR2: MNHEY, SVGAGI. The CDR3 contains 14 residues. In DNA, the CDR3 is TGTGCCAGCAGCCGCGGGACAGGGGGCCTTGGCTACACCTTC. This encodes CASSRGTGGLGYTF.